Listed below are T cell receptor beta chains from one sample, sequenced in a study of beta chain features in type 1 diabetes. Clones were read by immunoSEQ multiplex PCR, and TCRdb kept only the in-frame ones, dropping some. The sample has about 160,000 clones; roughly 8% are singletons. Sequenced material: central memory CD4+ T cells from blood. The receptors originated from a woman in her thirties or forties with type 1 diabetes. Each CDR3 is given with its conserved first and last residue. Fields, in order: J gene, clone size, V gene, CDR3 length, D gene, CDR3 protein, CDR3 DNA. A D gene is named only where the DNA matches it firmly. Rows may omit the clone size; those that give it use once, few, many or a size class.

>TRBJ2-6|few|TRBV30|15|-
CAWGTAPSGANVLTF
TGTGCCTGGGGGACTGCTCCCTCTGGGGCCAACGTCCTGACTTTC
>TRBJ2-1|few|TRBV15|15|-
CATSRGGPSYNEQFF
TGTGCCACCAGCAGAGGTGGGCCGTCCTACAATGAGCAGTTCTTC
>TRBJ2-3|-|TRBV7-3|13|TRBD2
CASSSGGADTQYF
TGTGCCAGCAGCTCGGGGGGTGCAGATACGCAGTATTTT
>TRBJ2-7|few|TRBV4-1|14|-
CASSQETATYEQYF
TGCGCCAGCAGCCAAGAGACTGCCACCTACGAGCAGTACTTC
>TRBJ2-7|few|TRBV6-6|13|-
CASRISGNGEQYF
TGTGCCAGCAGGATTTCAGGGAACGGCGAGCAGTACTTC
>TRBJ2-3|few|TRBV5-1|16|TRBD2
CASSLGPAGEGDTQYF
TGCGCCAGCAGCTTGGGCCCAGCGGGAGAGGGAGATACGCAGTATTTT
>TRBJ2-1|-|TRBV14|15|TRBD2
CASSQLAGGFNEQFF
TGTGCCAGCAGCCAGCTAGCGGGGGGCTTCAATGAGCAGTTCTTC
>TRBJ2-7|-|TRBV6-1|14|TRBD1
CASSLGQVYYEQYF
TGTGCCAGCAGCCTGGGACAGGTTTACTACGAGCAGTACTTC
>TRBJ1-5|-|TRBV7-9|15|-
CASSQEKSGRQPQHF
TGCGCCAGCAGCCAAGAGAAGTCAGGGCGGCAGCCCCAGCATTTT
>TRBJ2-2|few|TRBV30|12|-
CAWKGSTGELFF
TGTGCCTGGAAGGGGTCCACCGGGGAGCTGTTTTTT
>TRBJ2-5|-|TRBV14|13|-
CATALSGVETQYF
TGTGCCACCGCCCTTTCTGGAGTAGAGACCCAGTACTTC
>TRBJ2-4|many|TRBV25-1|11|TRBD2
CACRGEDIQYF
TGTGCCTGCCGGGGGGAGGACATTCAGTACTTC
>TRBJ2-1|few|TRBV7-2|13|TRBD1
CASSTTGGNEQFF
TGTGCCAGCAGCACGACAGGGGGCAATGAGCAGTTCTTC
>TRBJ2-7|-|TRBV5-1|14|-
CASSLGDRVSEQYF
TGCGCCAGCAGCTTGGGAGACAGAGTTAGCGAGCAGTACTTC
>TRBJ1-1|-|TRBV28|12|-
CASRAGSEQAFF
TGTGCCAGCAGGGCTGGGAGCGAACAAGCTTTCTTT
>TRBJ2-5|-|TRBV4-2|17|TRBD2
CASSQGTSGSGEETQYF
TGTGCCAGCAGCCAGGGGACTAGCGGGAGTGGGGAAGAGACCCAGTACTTC
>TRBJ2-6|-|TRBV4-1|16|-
CASSQDSRSGANVLTF
TGCGCCAGCAGCCAAGATAGCCGCTCTGGGGCCAACGTCCTGACTTTC
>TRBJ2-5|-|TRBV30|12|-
CAWQQTQETQYF
TGTGCCTGGCAACAGACCCAAGAGACCCAGTACTTC
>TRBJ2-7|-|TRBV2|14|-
CASSPQDASYEQYF
TGTGCCAGCAGTCCACAGGACGCGTCCTACGAGCAGTACTTC
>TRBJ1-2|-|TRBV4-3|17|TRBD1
CASSQAGGTGPFYGYTF
TGCGCCAGCAGCCAAGCGGGAGGGACAGGGCCCTTCTATGGCTACACCTTC
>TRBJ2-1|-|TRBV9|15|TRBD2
CASSVDSGAYNEQFF
TGTGCCAGCAGCGTAGATAGCGGGGCCTACAATGAGCAGTTCTTC
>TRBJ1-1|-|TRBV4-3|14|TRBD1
CASSATRGESEAFF
TGCGCCAGCAGTGCCACCAGGGGGGAGAGTGAAGCTTTCTTT
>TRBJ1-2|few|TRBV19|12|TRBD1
CASTRTGGGYTF
TGTGCCAGTACCCGGACAGGGGGCGGCTACACCTTC
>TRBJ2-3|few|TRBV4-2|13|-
CASSQGFTDTQYF
TGTGCCAGCTCCCAGGGCTTCACAGATACGCAGTATTTT
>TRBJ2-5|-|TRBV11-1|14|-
CASSLVRVQETQYF
TGTGCCAGCAGCTTAGTCCGTGTTCAAGAGACCCAGTACTTC
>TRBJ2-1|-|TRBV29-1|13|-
CSVMTASYNEQFF
TGCAGCGTTATGACAGCGTCCTACAATGAGCAGTTCTTC
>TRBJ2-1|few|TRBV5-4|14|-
CASMVSTGNNEQFF
TGTGCCAGCATGGTCTCGACGGGGAACAATGAGCAGTTCTTC
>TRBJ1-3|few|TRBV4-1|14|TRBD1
CASSLTGDGNTIYF
TGCGCCAGCAGCCTTACAGGGGACGGAAACACCATATATTTT
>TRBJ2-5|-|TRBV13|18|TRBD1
CASSTSTTGDPSQETQYF
TGTGCCAGCAGCACCTCAACAACAGGGGACCCTAGCCAAGAGACCCAGTACTTC